The 11 T cell receptor beta chains presented below share a single source sample, sequenced in a study of blood T cell repertoires in COVID-19. Assay used: immunoSEQ multiplex PCR; TCRdb lists only in-frame clones, some missing. The sample lists some 150,000 clones; around nine tenths were seen once. Sequences were obtained from PBMCs or T cells enriched from blood (not recorded which). These receptors all come from a woman between 18 and 29 years old who had recovered from COVID-19.

This clone has just one count. J is TRBJ2-7 and V is TRBV14; 10 bases agree with TRBD2. CDR1 and CDR2 (germline): SGHDN, FVKESK. The V and J ends lost 8 bases and 2 bases, in that order; junction bases with no gene match: 3. This CDR3 has 13 residues. The DNA for the CDR3 is TGTGCCAGCCGGACTAGCGGAACCTACGAGCAGTACTTC. Amino acid sequence: CASRTSGTYEQYF.

The chain employs TRBV9 and TRBJ2-2; TRBD2 agrees at 10 bases. Germline V gene lookup returns CDR1 SGDLS and CDR2 YYNGEE. This CDR3 has 17 amino acids. Losses at the gene ends were 3 bases for V and 6 bases for J; bases not matched to a gene: 11. The CDR3 region is CASSERKLAGIPGELFF. CDR3 sequence (DNA): TGTGCCAGCAGCGAACGAAAACTAGCGGGAATCCCCGGGGAGCTGTTTTTT.

The chain carries TRBV6-5 and TRBJ2-5; a weak D match, TRBD1 (6 bases). Per germline, CDR1 MNHEY and CDR2 SVGAGI. CDR3 length: 11 residues. Between the trimmed V and J ends, which lost 8 bases and 3 bases, there was a span of 7 bases. The CDR3 DNA follows: TGTGCCAGCCGGACAGAAGAGACCCAGTACTTC. Translated, it gives CASRTEETQYF.

The V and J genes are TRBV3-1 (or the pseudogene TRBV3-2) and TRBJ2-1; 13 bases map to TRBD2. V trimming: 10 bases; J trimming: 0 bases; junction bases outside the gene matches: 12. Germline lookup yields CDR1 LGHDT and CDR2 YNNKEL (reference sequence). There are 18 residues in the CDR3. CDR3 sequence: CAKPPGLAGFGSYNEQFF. The DNA of the CDR3 is TGTGCCAAGCCACCGGGACTAGCGGGATTTGGCTCCTACAATGAGCAGTTCTTC.

J is TRBJ1-1 and V is TRBV5-1; a weak D match, TRBD1 (6 bases). Germline V gene sequence: CDR1 SGHRS, CDR2 YFSETQ. This CDR3 spans 14 amino acids. V was pared by 3 bases and J by 4 bases, with 13 bases between. In DNA form, the CDR3 reads TGCGCCAGCAGCTCACAGGGTTCAGGCACTGAAGCTTTCTTT. This codes for CASSSQGSGTEAFF.

The gene calls are TRBV4-1 and TRBJ1-2, with D tentatively TRBD1 (6 bases). The CDR3 extends over 15 amino acids. Trimming pared 3 bases from V and 8 bases from J, leaving 19 bases between. Germline lookup yields CDR1 MGHRA and CDR2 YSYEKL. The CDR3 reads CASSHPLTGLEGYTF. In DNA form, the CDR3 reads TGCGCCAGCAGCCACCCCCTCACAGGGTTGGAGGGCTACACCTTC.

The rearrangement links TRBV15 to TRBJ2-7; TRBD2 matches 7 bases. The CDR3 contains 19 residues. CDR1 LNHNV and CDR2 YYDKDF come from the germline V gene (reference sequence). The V segment lost 0 bases and the J segment 5 bases; nucleotides outside the gene matches: 19. This chain's CDR3 is CATSRDGIAAGVYVDEQYF. The CDR3 coding sequence is TGTGCCACCAGCAGAGACGGGATCGCGGCGGGAGTTTACGTGGACGAGCAGTACTTC.

The chain uses TRBV7-2 and TRBJ2-5; D is uncertain. V was clipped by 4 bases and J by 7 bases, with 7 bases between them. The germline V gene has CDR1 SGHTA and CDR2 FQGNSA. The CDR3 totals 11 residues. The CDR3, as DNA: TGTGCCAGCAGCTACTCCGGGACCCAGTACTTC. Translating it yields CASSYSGTQYF.

This chain uses TRBV25-1 with TRBJ2-3; TRBD2 aligns across 12 bases. Germline trimming cut 6 bases from V and 6 bases from J; bases unmatched to any gene: 10. The CDR3 contains 16 residues. Germline V gene lookup returns CDR1 MGHDK and CDR2 SYGVNS. CDR3 coding DNA: TGTGCCAGCAGGCCGGCTAGCGGGAGGGGCATGGATACGCAGTATTTT. Translating gives CASRPASGRGMDTQYF.

In nucleotides, the CDR3 is TGTGCCAGCAGGCGGAACACTGAAGCTTTCTTT. Translated, it gives CASRRNTEAFF. The chain has TRBV6-5 and TRBJ1-1; D not resolved. V was trimmed by 6 bases and J by 1 base, leaving 3 bases between them. CDR1 is MNHEY and CDR2 is SVGAGI in the germline V gene. This CDR3 is 11 amino acids long.

This chain joins TRBV28 and TRBJ2-1; possible D gene TRBD1, 5 bases. Germline CDR1 MDHEN, CDR2 SYDVKM. The CDR3 totals 15 residues. Trimming removed 6 bases at V and 0 bases at J, with 12 bases between. The CDR3 sequence is CASSLGQSSYNEQFF. The CDR3 DNA sequence: TGTGCCAGCAGCCTCGGACAATCCTCCTACAATGAGCAGTTCTTC.